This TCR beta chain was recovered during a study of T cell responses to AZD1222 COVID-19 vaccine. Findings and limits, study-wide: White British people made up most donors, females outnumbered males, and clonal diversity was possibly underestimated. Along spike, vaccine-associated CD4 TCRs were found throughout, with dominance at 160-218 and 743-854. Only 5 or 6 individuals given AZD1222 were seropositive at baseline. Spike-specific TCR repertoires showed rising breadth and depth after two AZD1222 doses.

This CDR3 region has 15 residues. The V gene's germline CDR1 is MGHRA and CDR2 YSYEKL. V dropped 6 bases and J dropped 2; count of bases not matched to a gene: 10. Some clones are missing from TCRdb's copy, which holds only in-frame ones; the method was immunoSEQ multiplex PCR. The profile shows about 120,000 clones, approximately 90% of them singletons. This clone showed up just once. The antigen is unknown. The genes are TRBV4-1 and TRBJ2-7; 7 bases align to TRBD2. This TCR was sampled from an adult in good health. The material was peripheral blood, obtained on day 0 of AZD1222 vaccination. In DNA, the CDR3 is TGCGCCAGCAGGCCCACGGGGGGACGGACCTACGAGCAGTACTTC. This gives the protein CASRPTGGRTYEQYF.